A selection of T cell receptor beta chains follows, all from one sample in a study of OX40 agonist ivuxolimab in advanced cancers. Method: immunoSEQ multiplex PCR; TCRdb's copy keeps in-frame clones and lacks some. The sample has about 40,000 clones; approximately 90% are singletons. The sample here was CD4+ or CD8+ T cells sorted from blood, taken in a trial of the OX40 agonist ivuxolimab. The receptors were sampled from an adult with an advanced solid tumor such as melanoma, head and neck, liver or kidney cancer. Both conserved end residues are part of each CDR3. The D gene is left open where the match is weak. Size values are once, few and many counts, or a class for expanded clones, and some rows have none.

j_call clone_size v_call d_call cdr3_aa cdr3_nt
TRBJ2-3 NA TRBV5-4 NA CASSLNRRPSSTDTQYF TGTGCCAGCAGCTTGAACCGGCGACCGTCTAGCACAGATACGCAGTATTTT
TRBJ2-7 NA TRBV7-3 NA CASSLARPKAGEQYF TGTGCCAGCAGCTTAGCGCGCCCAAAGGCGGGCGAGCAGTACTTC
TRBJ2-6 NA TRBV5-8 NA CASSFLYSGANVLTF TGTGCCAGCAGCTTTTTATACTCTGGGGCCAACGTCCTGACTTTC
TRBJ1-3 NA TRBV7-7 NA CASSPDRSSGNTIYF TGTGCTAGCAGCCCGGACAGATCCTCTGGAAACACCATATATTTT
TRBJ1-2 NA TRBV19 TRBD1 CATSTLRDRARGYTF TGTGCCACCTCTACTCTCCGGGACAGGGCTCGGGGCTACACCTTC
TRBJ1-4 NA TRBV6-4 TRBD1 CASSPRDREEANEKLFF TGTGCCAGCAGCCCCCGGGACAGGGAAGAGGCTAATGAAAAACTGTTTTTT
TRBJ1-1 NA TRBV19 NA CASSQRIEAFF TGTGCCAGTAGTCAGAGGATTGAAGCTTTCTTT
TRBJ1-4 few TRBV5-4 NA CASSVEPGQEADGKLFF TGTGCCAGCAGCGTGGAGCCGGGCCAGGAGGCGGATGGAAAACTGTTTTTT
TRBJ2-1 NA TRBV10-3 NA CAISESNGLTQGSEQFF TGTGCCATCAGTGAGTCGAATGGTCTTACTCAGGGAAGTGAGCAGTTCTTC
TRBJ2-6 NA TRBV4-1 NA CASSQMYHVNPGANVLTF TGCGCCAGCAGCCAAATGTACCACGTCAATCCCGGGGCCAACGTCCTGACTTTC
TRBJ1-3 NA TRBV30 NA CAWSGISSGNTIYF TGTGCCTGGAGCGGGATAAGCTCTGGAAACACCATATATTTT
TRBJ2-7 NA TRBV28 NA CASSPGPYEQYF TGTGCCAGCAGTCCGGGTCCCTACGAGCAGTACTTC
TRBJ1-1 NA TRBV7-8 NA CASSLGGSLNTEAFF TGTGCCAGCAGCTTAGGAGGGTCGCTGAACACTGAAGCTTTCTTT
TRBJ1-6 NA TRBV4-1 TRBD1 CASSHPGQGMKNSPLHF TGCGCCAGCAGCCACCCGGGACAGGGAATGAAGAATTCACCCCTCCACTTT
TRBJ1-5 NA TRBV4-1 TRBD1 CASSSTGGAYNQPQHF TGCGCCAGCAGCTCGACAGGGGGCGCATACAATCAGCCCCAGCATTTT
TRBJ1-1 NA TRBV7-3 NA CASSLGPTIRGGTEAFF TGTGCCAGCAGCTTAGGCCCGACGATCAGGGGAGGCACTGAAGCTTTCTTT
TRBJ1-6 NA TRBV25-1 NA CASSPGGSWNNSPLHF TGTGCCAGCAGCCCCGGTGGCAGCTGGAACAATTCACCCCTCCACTTT
TRBJ2-7 NA TRBV28 NA CASSSSYEQYF TGTGCCAGCAGTTCCTCCTACGAGCAGTACTTC